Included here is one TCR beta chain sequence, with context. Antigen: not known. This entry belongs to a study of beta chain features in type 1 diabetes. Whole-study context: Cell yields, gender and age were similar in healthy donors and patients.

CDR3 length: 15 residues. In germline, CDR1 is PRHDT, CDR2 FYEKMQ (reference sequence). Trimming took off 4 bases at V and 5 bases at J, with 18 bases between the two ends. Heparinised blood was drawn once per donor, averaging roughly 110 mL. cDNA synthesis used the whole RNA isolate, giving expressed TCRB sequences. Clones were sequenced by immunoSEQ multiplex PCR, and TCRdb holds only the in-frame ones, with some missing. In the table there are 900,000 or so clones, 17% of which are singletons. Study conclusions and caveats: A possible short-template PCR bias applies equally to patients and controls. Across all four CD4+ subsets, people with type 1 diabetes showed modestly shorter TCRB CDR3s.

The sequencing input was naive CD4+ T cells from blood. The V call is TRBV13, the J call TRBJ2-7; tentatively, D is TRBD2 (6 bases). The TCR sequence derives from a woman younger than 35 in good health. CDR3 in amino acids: CASSSLVKVADEQYF. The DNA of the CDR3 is TGTGCCAGCAGCTCACTAGTCAAAGTAGCGGACGAGCAGTACTTC.